This T cell receptor beta chain was sequenced during a study of response to subunit inactivated influenza vaccine. CDR3 length equals 15 residues. The germline gives CDR1 MNHEY, CDR2 SMNVEV (reference sequence). V was shortened by 0 bases and J by 5 bases, with 13 bases between the two germline ends. This clonotype was observed a handful of times. Antigen: not known. TCRdb reprocessed the RT-PCR reads via MiXCR and lists one record per CDR3 protein. The repertoire consists of 800,000 to 1,000,000 distinct CDR3 sequences, with around 21% occurring once and the leading ten covering roughly 10%. Study results and limitations: With each seasonal influenza vaccination, the authors suggested, few new T cells are recruited.

Specimen: PBMCs from blood, collected more than 4 days after vaccination. This clonotype was sampled from a man aged 45-65 years who received an inactivated influenza vaccine. The chain links TRBV27 to TRBJ2-5; D call uncertain. In DNA form, the CDR3 reads TGTGCCAGCAGTTTATCCGCCGGCAGTGGGGAGACCCAGTACTTC. Its protein product is CASSLSAGSGETQYF.